These 19 T cell receptor beta chains came from one sample sequenced in a study of blood T cell repertoires in COVID-19. Assay: immunoSEQ multiplex PCR; the TCRdb copy retains only in-frame clones and omits some. The sample shows over 110,000 clones, more than 70% of them seen only once. Sequencing was done on a sample of PBMCs or T cells enriched from blood (not recorded which). These receptors all stem from a man aged 40-49 years with acute COVID-19.

This clone came up a few times. V gene TRBV3-1 (or the pseudogene TRBV3-2) combines with J gene TRBJ2-2, with 12 bases that match TRBD2. The germline V gene has CDR1 LGHDT and CDR2 YNNKEL (reference sequence). The trim removed 2 bases at V and 4 bases at J, leaving 11 bases unmatched. The CDR3 consists of 19 residues. The CDR3, as DNA: TGTGCCAGCAGCCAACTAGCGGGGGGGCCTGGGAGTTCCACCGGGGAGCTGTTTTTT. The encoded protein is CASSQLAGGPGSSTGELFF.

This chain uses TRBV7-2 with TRBJ2-1; 8 bases align to TRBD2. This CDR3 region has 16 residues. The V segment lost 0 bases and the J segment 3 bases; nucleotides outside the gene matches: 4. The V gene's germline CDR1 is SGHTA and CDR2 FQGNSA. The CDR3 DNA is TGTGCCAGCAGCTTAGCAGCGGGAGACTTCTACAATGAGCAGTTCTTC. This translates into CASSLAAGDFYNEQFF.

The chain joins TRBV15 to TRBJ2-1; unclear D gene. In germline, CDR1 is LNHNV, CDR2 YYDKDF (reference sequence). The germline V and J ends were trimmed by 0 bases and 8 bases, with 8 bases remaining between them. CDR3 length: 13 amino acids. The CDR3, as DNA: TGTGCCACCAGCAGAGATCTTCGGGATGAGCAGTTCTTC. Translation: CATSRDLRDEQFF.

The rearrangement uses TRBV5-4 and TRBJ1-2; unclear D gene. This CDR3 has 16 residues. Trimming stripped 0 bases from V and 2 bases from J, with 14 bases between. CDR1 and CDR2 (germline): SGHNT, YYREEE (reference sequence). CDR3 sequence reads: CASSLEPTGGNYGYTF. In DNA, the CDR3 is TGTGCCAGCAGCTTGGAACCAACCGGAGGGAACTATGGCTACACCTTC.

This clone has more than one count but fewer than ten. The rearrangement uses TRBV11-2 and TRBJ2-1; possible D gene TRBD1, 5 bases. CDR3 size: 13 residues. The V and J ends lost 7 bases and 10 bases respectively, with 17 bases between them. Germline V gives CDR1 SGHAT, CDR2 FQNNGV. The CDR3 nucleotides read TGTGCCAGCAACCAGGGCGGTGTCAGGGAGCAGTTCTTC. Residues: CASNQGGVREQFF.

The chain has TRBV7-8 and TRBJ1-5; 7 bases are shared with TRBD1. J gave up 2 bases and V 5 bases, and 12 bases lay outside the gene matches. This CDR3 has 17 amino acids. Germline V gives CDR1 SGHVS, CDR2 FQNEAQ. The CDR3 sequence is CASSRYRGVRGNQPQHF. The CDR3 DNA reads as TGTGCCAGCAGCCGGTACAGGGGAGTCCGCGGCAATCAGCCCCAGCATTTT. Drawing the rest from reference TRBV7-8 and TRBJ1-5, the complete variable domain is GAGVSQSPRYKVAKRGQDVALRCDPISGHVSLFWYQQALGQGPEFLTYFQNEAQLDKSGLPSDRFFAERPEGSVSTLKIQRTQQEDSAVYLCASSRYRGVRGNQPQHFGDGTRLSIL.

The chain recombines TRBV27 with TRBJ2-3, with a weak D call TRBD2 (5 bases). The CDR3 runs to 15 residues. Germline V gives CDR1 MNHEY, CDR2 SMNVEV (reference sequence). V was shortened by 6 bases and J by 5 bases, with 18 bases between the two germline ends. The CDR3 DNA is TGTGCCAGCAGCCGCCGGATCCACGGGGTAGATACGCAGTATTTT. Translating gives CASSRRIHGVDTQYF.

The rearrangement joins TRBV4-3 to TRBJ2-1; 8 positions match TRBD2. J was trimmed by 5 bases and V by 3 bases; bases with no gene match: 3. CDR1 LGHNA and CDR2 YSLEER come from the germline V gene. This CDR3 region has 14 residues. CDR3 DNA sequence: TGCGCCAGCAGCCAGTTACTAGCGGACAATGAGCAGTTCTTC. This codes for CASSQLLADNEQFF.

V is TRBV5-1 and J is TRBJ2-7; maybe TRBD1 (6 bases). The germline CDR1 and CDR2 sequences are SGHRS and YFSETQ. CDR3 length: 15 amino acids. The germline V and J ends were trimmed by 4 bases and 2 bases, with 16 bases remaining between them. CDR3 sequence reads: CASSIYTGPTYEQYF. The CDR3 nucleotides are TGCGCCAGCAGCATCTACACAGGGCCAACCTACGAGCAGTACTTC. Full variable domain (missing parts from reference TRBV5-1 and TRBJ2-7): KAGVTQTPRYLIKTRGQQVTLSCSPISGHRSVSWYQQTPGQGLQFLFEYFSETQRNKGNFPGRFSGRQFSNSRSEMNVSTLELGDSALYLCASSIYTGPTYEQYFGPGTRLTVT.

This chain uses TRBV5-1 with TRBJ2-1; a possible D gene is TRBD1 (6 bases). There are 13 residues in the CDR3. Looked up from germline, CDR1 is SGHRS and CDR2 is YFSETQ. V dropped 0 bases and J dropped 7 bases, with 8 bases sitting between them. CDR3 coding DNA: TGCGCCAGCAGCTTGGACCAGGGGAATGAGCAGTTCTTC. It is translated as CASSLDQGNEQFF.

The table lists this clone with a few counts. The rearrangement links TRBV6-2 or TRBV6-3 to TRBJ2-1; 8 positions agree with TRBD1. CDR3 size: 11 residues. In germline, CDR1 is MNHEY, CDR2 SVGEGT. Losses at the gene ends were 5 bases for V and 12 bases for J; bases not matched to a gene: 3. In DNA, the CDR3 is TGTGCCAGCAGTCAGGACAGGGTGCAGTTCTTC. This encodes CASSQDRVQFF.

The genes are TRBV7-6 and TRBJ2-7; 8 nucleotides agree with TRBD1. Trimming at V came to 2 bases and at J to 0 bases, leaving 3 bases not matched to a gene. In germline, CDR1 is SGHVS, CDR2 FNYEAQ. The CDR3 spans 15 residues. Here the CDR3 reads CASSLPDRDSYEQYF. The DNA for the CDR3 is TGTGCCAGCAGCTTACCGGACAGGGACTCCTACGAGCAGTACTTC.

The chain joins TRBV5-1 to TRBJ1-1; 9 bases are shared with TRBD1. Germline-derived CDR1 and CDR2 are SGHRS and YFSETQ. The CDR3 has 15 residues. With V trimmed by 3 bases and J by 4 bases, 7 bases remained unmatched. This chain's CDR3 is CASSSYRGPITEAFF. CDR3 nucleotide sequence: TGCGCCAGCAGCTCCTACAGGGGGCCTATCACTGAAGCTTTCTTT. Complete variable domain (other parts from reference TRBV5-1 and TRBJ1-1): KAGVTQTPRYLIKTRGQQVTLSCSPISGHRSVSWYQQTPGQGLQFLFEYFSETQRNKGNFPGRFSGRQFSNSRSEMNVSTLELGDSALYLCASSSYRGPITEAFFGQGTRLTVV.

The rearrangement links TRBV5-4 to TRBJ2-7; the D is unclear. This CDR3 has 14 amino acids. Trimming removed 3 bases from V and 0 bases from J, with 10 bases in between. Germline V CDR1 and CDR2: SGHNT, YYREEE (reference sequence). This CDR3 is CASSSDTSSYEQYF. The DNA for the CDR3 is TGTGCCAGCAGCTCTGACACCAGCTCCTACGAGCAGTACTTC.

CDR3 amino acids: CASSLDGTGGSYEQYF. For the CDR3, the DNA is TGTGCCAGCAGTTTAGACGGGACAGGGGGTTCCTACGAGCAGTACTTC. V and J are TRBV27 and TRBJ2-7; 11 bases are shared with TRBD1. V dropped 2 bases and J dropped 1; count of bases not matched to a gene: 4. The CDR3 consists of 16 residues. Germline V lookup: CDR1 MNHEY, CDR2 SMNVEV (reference sequence).

The J gene is TRBJ1-6, the V gene TRBV9; D call uncertain. V was trimmed by 4 bases and J by 9 bases, leaving 14 bases between them. There are 14 residues in the CDR3. CDR1 is SGDLS, CDR2 YYNGEE, per germline. Here the CDR3 reads CASSPGQTSSPLHF. CDR3 sequence (DNA): TGTGCCAGCAGCCCAGGTCAGACGAGTTCACCCCTCCACTTT.

The count of this clone is one. The V call is TRBV10-3, the J call TRBJ2-7; perhaps TRBD1 as D (5 bases). The V gene lost 0 bases and the J gene lost 3 bases, with 12 bases spanning the gap. Germline V lookup: CDR1 ENHRY, CDR2 SYGVKD. The CDR3 extends over 15 amino acids. In nucleotides, the CDR3 is TGTGCCATCAGTGAGTCAGGGGCATCTAGCTACGAGCAGTACTTC. Translating it yields CAISESGASSYEQYF.

The chain couples TRBV7-2 to TRBJ1-1, with 8 positions matching TRBD1. Per germline, CDR1 SGHTA and CDR2 FQGNSA. The CDR3 is 15 amino acids. V was clipped by 4 bases and J by 4 bases; unmatched bases: 8. CDR3 sequence (DNA): TGTGCCAGCAGCTACCAGGGGGCTCCTGCCACTGAAGCTTTCTTT. The encoded protein is CASSYQGAPATEAFF.

The V gene is TRBV6-2 or TRBV6-3, the J gene TRBJ2-2; D unclear. The CDR3 totals 14 residues. Between the trimmed V and J ends, which lost 8 bases and 1 base, there was a span of 11 bases. Germline CDR1 is MNHEY and CDR2 is SVGEGT. As DNA, the CDR3 is TGTGCCAGCCGTTCCTTCCTGAACACCGGGGAGCTGTTTTTT. Translating gives CASRSFLNTGELFF.